This T cell receptor beta chain was sequenced during a study of regulatory T cells in long-lasting Graves disease. The study, taken as a whole, reports: Gene preferences differed: TRBV28, TRBJ1-2, TRBJ2-5 in persistent cases. Limited sample numbers may have lowered accuracy.

For this clonotype: Its antigen is not identified.

Sample time point: persistent/refractory GD, antithyroid drugs over 5 years with positive TRAb. The TCR library used RNA extracted from PBMCs. All patients originated from an endocrinology department located in Xi'an, China. Through Arm-PCR of CDR3 regions and iRepertoire HTBI primers, TCR beta libraries were built. TCRdb ran MiXCR on the multiplex PCR reads and lists one entry per CDR3 protein. The sample yields roughly 700,000 distinct CDR3 sequences, about 32% seen once. This CDR3 comprises 15 residues. With 6 bases clipped from V and 2 bases from J, the junction kept 6 bases outside the gene matches. CDR1 ENHRY and CDR2 SYGVKD come from the germline V gene.

The chain links TRBV10-3 to TRBJ2-7; 11 bases match TRBD1. The sample consisted of peripheral blood mononuclear cells (PBMCs), taken when the disease was refractory, from a patient treated with antithyroid drugs. The TCR sequence derives from a female donor with Graves disease. This CDR3 reads CAIRGDRGSPYEQYF. The CDR3, as DNA: TGTGCCATCAGAGGGGACAGGGGGAGTCCCTACGAGCAGTACTTC.